Below are 20 T cell receptor beta chains sequenced from a single sample in a study of a mutant IDH1 vaccine in newly diagnosed glioma. Data came from immunoSEQ multiplex PCR; TCRdb stores just in-frame clones and leaves some out. This table holds roughly 42,000 clones, 80% to 90% found once. The antigens these receptors bind are not known. The time point here: week 5, during vaccination. A 20-mer mutant IDH1 peptide at 300 ug was injected subcutaneously with topical imiquimod. The source was PBMCs, collected from a glioma patient whose treatment included an IDH1 peptide vaccine. These receptors came from a man aged 35-49 years with glioma.

As for this clone: The sample contains more than one DNA sequence encoding this CDR3. The chain employs TRBV6-5 and TRBJ1-2; 8 positions agree with TRBD1. Germline trimming cut 6 bases from V and 8 bases from J; bases unmatched to any gene: 11. Germline loops: CDR1 MNHEY, CDR2 SVGAGI. The CDR3 totals 14 residues. The CDR3 reads CASRTGQGAGGYTF. The CDR3 DNA follows: TGTGCCAGCAGGACCGGGCAGGGGGCGGGAGGCTACACCTTC.

V gene TRBV19 combines with J gene TRBJ1-5; D possibly corresponds to TRBD1 (6 bases). The length of the CDR3 is 16 residues. Per germline, CDR1 LNHDA and CDR2 SQIVND (reference sequence). The V end lost 7 bases, the J end lost 7 bases, and 23 bases lay between the germline ends. In DNA, the CDR3 is TGTGCCAGTAAGGTTCTCGAGGGGGACTCGGGGCAGCCCCAGCATTTT. Translated, it gives CASKVLEGDSGQPQHF.

J is TRBJ2-5 and V is TRBV27; the D gene could be TRBD1 or TRBD2 (6 bases each). Trimming pared 9 bases from V and 2 bases from J, leaving 16 bases between. Germline CDR1 reads MNHEY; CDR2 reads SMNVEV (reference sequence). This CDR3 region has 14 residues. The CDR3 coding sequence is TGTGCCAGGTCGGAGGGGGGTCGGCAAGAGACCCAGTACTTC. It translates to CARSEGGRQETQYF.

The chain uses TRBV30 and TRBJ2-7, with 15 bases matching TRBD2. The trim removed 1 base at V and 6 bases at J, leaving 7 bases unmatched. Germline assignment: CDR1 GTSNPN and CDR2 SVGIG (reference sequence). This CDR3 contains 16 residues. The CDR3 reads CAWSAWTSGRASEQYF. The CDR3 nucleotides read TGTGCCTGGAGTGCCTGGACTAGCGGGAGGGCATCCGAGCAGTACTTC. The full variable domain, with the rest looked up from reference TRBV30 and TRBJ2-7, is SQTIHQWPATLVQPVGSPLSLECTVEGTSNPNLYWYRQAAGRGLQLLFYSVGIGQISSEVPQNLSASRPQDRQFILSSKKLLLSDSGFYLCAWSAWTSGRASEQYFGPGTRLTVT.

The V call is TRBV2, the J call TRBJ2-3; a weak D match, TRBD2 (6 bases). This CDR3 has 15 residues. Germline values: CDR1 SNHLY, CDR2 FYNNEI. V lost 5 bases to trimming and J lost 2 bases, with 14 bases between them. In nucleotides, the CDR3 is TGTGCCAGCAGTCCTAGCAGCGGGTACACAGATACGCAGTATTTT. This gives the protein CASSPSSGYTDTQYF.

This chain uses TRBV9 with TRBJ1-5; TRBD1 agrees at 8 bases. The CDR3 is made up of 15 amino acids. V shed 5 bases and J 7 bases; nucleotides not matched to a gene: 11. Germline V gene lookup returns CDR1 SGDLS and CDR2 YYNGEE. The CDR3 DNA follows: TGTGCCAGCAGTCCGACAGGGGCCAGGTCGCAGCCCCAGCATTTT. Translated: CASSPTGARSQPQHF. The whole variable domain, remainder taken from reference TRBV9 and TRBJ1-5, is DSGVTQTPKHLITATGQRVTLRCSPRSGDLSVYWYQQSLDQGLQFLIQYYNGEERAKGNILERFSAQQFPDLHSELNLSSLELGDSALYFCASSPTGARSQPQHFGDGTRLSIL.

Only one count was recorded for this clone. The chain recombines TRBV5-5 with TRBJ2-2; perhaps TRBD1 as D (5 bases). The V end lost 0 bases, the J end lost 0 bases, and 6 bases lay between the germline ends. The CDR3 covers 15 residues. From germline, CDR1 is SGHKS and CDR2 YYEKEE (reference sequence). The CDR3 is CASSLGQTNTGELFF. The CDR3 bases are TGTGCCAGCAGCTTGGGACAGACGAACACCGGGGAGCTGTTTTTT.

This clone was observed a single time. V and J are TRBV5-1 and TRBJ2-6; D is uncertain. From germline, CDR1 is SGHRS and CDR2 YFSETQ. This CDR3 is 16 amino acids long. Trimming stripped 0 bases from V and 4 bases from J, with 11 bases between. In DNA form, the CDR3 reads TGCGCCAGCAGCTTGGCCCCTCAGTCGGGGGCCAACGTCCTGACTTTC. Translating it yields CASSLAPQSGANVLTF.

The chain combines TRBV6-5 with TRBJ1-2, with D maybe TRBD1 (6 bases). Trimming removed 4 bases at V and 8 bases at J, with 20 bases between. From germline, CDR1 is MNHEY and CDR2 SVGAGI. CDR3 length: 15 amino acids. Here the CDR3 DNA reads TGTGCCAGCAGTTCAATATCCCCACAGGGCTGGGGCTACACCTTC. Its translation is CASSSISPQGWGYTF.

This chain joins TRBV5-1 and TRBJ1-3; 8 bases fit TRBD1. Trimming at V came to 4 bases and at J to 4 bases, leaving 7 bases not matched to a gene. This CDR3 is built from 15 residues. Looked up from germline, CDR1 is SGHRS and CDR2 is YFSETQ. The CDR3 DNA sequence: TGCGCCAGCAGCGCAACAGGGGGGTACGGAAACACCATATATTTT. The encoded protein is CASSATGGYGNTIYF.

J is TRBJ2-7 and V is TRBV7-7, with 9 bases aligning to TRBD1. J was trimmed by 2 bases and V by 4 bases; bases with no gene match: 3. Germline-derived CDR1 and CDR2 are SSHAT and FNYEAQ (reference sequence). This CDR3 has 14 residues. As DNA, the CDR3 is TGTGCCAGCAGCTATGACAGGGGGGCCTACGAGCAGTACTTC. Translated: CASSYDRGAYEQYF.

V usage is TRBV18 and J usage is TRBJ2-3; no clear D. Germline V gene sequence: CDR1 KGHSH, CDR2 LQKENI. This CDR3 region has 16 residues. V gave up 5 bases and J gave up 0 bases, with 15 bases separating them. The CDR3: CASSKSFAESTDTQYF. The CDR3, as DNA: TGTGCCAGCTCAAAAAGTTTTGCGGAGAGCACAGATACGCAGTATTTT.

The chain carries TRBV27 and TRBJ1-1; TRBD1 is a possible D gene (5 bases). Trimming pared 4 bases from V and 4 bases from J, leaving 16 bases between. CDR3 length: 15 amino acids. The germline V gene encodes CDR1 MNHEY and CDR2 SMNVEV (reference sequence). CDR3 protein: CASSSGVGISTEAFF. CDR3 sequence (DNA): TGTGCCAGCAGTTCGGGGGTAGGGATTTCCACTGAAGCTTTCTTT.

The chain couples TRBV7-2 to TRBJ1-1; D not resolved. Trimming removed 4 bases from V and 1 base from J, with 10 bases in between. This CDR3 comprises 14 residues. Germline V gives CDR1 SGHTA, CDR2 FQGNSA. The CDR3 coding sequence is TGTGCCAGCAGCTCCTCCGCTGGGAACACTGAAGCTTTCTTT. It translates to CASSSSAGNTEAFF. Complete variable domain (other parts from reference TRBV7-2 and TRBJ1-1): GAGVSQSPSNKVTEKGKDVELRCDPISGHTALYWYRQSLGQGLEFLIYFQGNSAPDKSGLPSDRFSAERTGGSVSTLTIQRTQQEDSAVYLCASSSSAGNTEAFFGQGTRLTVV.

V gene TRBV18 combines with J gene TRBJ2-7, with D possibly being TRBD2 (7 bases). Germline CDR1 and CDR2: KGHSH and LQKENI. Trimming left V 3 bases short and J 3 bases short, with 15 bases between. The CDR3 has 15 residues. The CDR3 region is CASSPEAGQGYEQYF. The CDR3 DNA reads TGTGCCAGCTCACCTGAAGCGGGACAAGGCTACGAGCAGTACTTC.

The CDR3 reads CASSILGNTDTQYF. CDR3 DNA sequence: TGTGCCAGTAGTATTTTAGGGAACACAGATACGCAGTATTTT. The V and J genes are TRBV19 and TRBJ2-3; D not certain. Trimming shortened V by 3 bases and J by 2 bases, and 9 bases separated the two germline ends. Germline-derived CDR1 and CDR2 are LNHDA and SQIVND (reference sequence). This CDR3 is built from 14 residues.

This clone appeared a single time. This chain connects TRBV28 to TRBJ2-5; TRBD1 agrees at 7 bases. Germline values: CDR1 MDHEN, CDR2 SYDVKM. With 5 bases clipped from V and 9 bases from J, the junction kept 15 bases outside the gene matches. The CDR3 runs 15 residues. CDR3 sequence (DNA): TGTGCCAGCAGTCCTCCGGGACAGTCTCGAGGCCCCCAGTACTTC. It codes for CASSPPGQSRGPQYF.

The gene calls are TRBV19 and TRBJ2-7; D remains ambiguous. Germline loops: CDR1 LNHDA, CDR2 SQIVND (reference sequence). Trimming shortened V by 7 bases and J by 2 bases, and 12 bases separated the two germline ends. CDR3 length equals 13 residues. CDR3 in amino acids: CASTQDGAYEQYF. The CDR3 DNA sequence: TGTGCCAGTACCCAGGACGGAGCCTACGAGCAGTACTTC.

The genes are TRBV9 and TRBJ1-3; D is unclear. Germline CDR1 and CDR2: SGDLS and YYNGEE. V was pared by 1 base and J by 5 bases, with 10 bases between. The CDR3 is 14 amino acids. CDR3 nucleotide sequence: TGTGCCAGCAGCGTAAATGGAATCCGAAACACCATATATTTT. This translates into CASSVNGIRNTIYF. The full variable domain, in which reference TRBV9 and TRBJ1-3 provide the parts outside the CDR3, is DSGVTQTPKHLITATGQRVTLRCSPRSGDLSVYWYQQSLDQGLQFLIQYYNGEERAKGNILERFSAQQFPDLHSELNLSSLELGDSALYFCASSVNGIRNTIYFGEGSWLTVV.

This clone showed up just once. The chain recombines TRBV10-3 with TRBJ1-2; the D gene is possibly TRBD1 (5 bases). V lost 4 bases and J 3 bases, leaving 9 bases between the germline ends. Germline V lookup: CDR1 ENHRY, CDR2 SYGVKD. CDR3 size: 13 residues. Here the CDR3 reads CAISGQGDYGYTF. As DNA, the CDR3 is TGTGCCATCAGTGGGCAGGGCGACTATGGCTACACCTTC.